These 29 T cell receptor beta chains were all obtained from the same sample, sequenced in a study of CD8 T cells in ankylosing spondylitis (TCRdb year 2017). Preparation of the library involved 5' RACE. Sequenced using an Illumina HiSeq 2500. TCRdb itself trimmed the public reads at Q25 with fastp, ran MiXCR and retained productive beta chains. Here each entry gathers all rows of one CDR3 protein and keeps the most common genes and DNA. Here the sample has about 100,000 distinct CDR3 sequences; 8% to 10% occur a single time. About a tenth of the sample comes from the top ten. What was sequenced was blood, either unsorted or a sorted T cell fraction (not recorded which). The receptors come from a male donor with ankylosing spondylitis or in good health (not recorded which).

This clonotype came up many times. The chain recombines TRBV4-1 with TRBJ2-1; 8 bases fit TRBD1. This CDR3 comprises 16 residues. Germline assignment: CDR1 MGHRA and CDR2 YSYEKL. Trimming at V came to 1 base and at J to 3 bases, leaving 5 bases not matched to a gene. The CDR3 here is CASSQARQGIYNEQFF. The CDR3 coding sequence is TGCGCCAGCAGCCAAGCCCGACAGGGGATCTACAATGAGCAGTTCTTC.

This clonotype was observed at least ten times. This chain links TRBV20-1 with TRBJ1-5; TRBD1 matches 8 bases. The CDR3 runs 16 residues. V trimming: 3 bases; J trimming: 4 bases; junction bases outside the gene matches: 11. Germline values: CDR1 DFQATT, CDR2 SNEGSKA (reference sequence). The CDR3 nucleotides are TGCAGTGCTAGTACCAGGACAGGGACTTTTAATCAGCCCCAGCATTTT. The encoded protein is CSASTRTGTFNQPQHF.

This clonotype came up a few times. The CDR3 sequence: CSARVPSGTDTQYF. The CDR3 nucleotides are TGCAGTGCTAGGGTCCCATCCGGAACAGATACGCAGTATTTT. The rearrangement uses TRBV20-1 and TRBJ2-3; D gene uncertain. V lost 3 bases, J lost 3 bases, and 13 bases lay in between. There are 14 residues in the CDR3. CDR1 is DFQATT and CDR2 is SNEGSKA in the germline V gene (reference sequence).

Regarding this clonotype: Given a much more abundant clone one base away, this may be a read error. V gene TRBV19 combines with J gene TRBJ1-1; 9 bases are a match to TRBD1. Germline CDR1 is LNHDA and CDR2 is SQIVND (reference sequence). J was trimmed by 3 bases and V by 2 bases; bases with no gene match: 4. The CDR3 has 15 residues. The CDR3 protein is CASSISGDRDTEAFF. For the CDR3, the DNA is TGTGCCAGTAGTATATCCGGGGACAGGGACACTGAAGCTTTCTTT.

This clonotype has at least ten counts. At one end the junction does not follow the germline gene, possibly because of a read error. The chain couples TRBV5-5 to TRBJ1-2, with no clear D. The germline V gene has CDR1 SGHKS and CDR2 YYEKEE (reference sequence). The CDR3 loop spans 17 amino acids. CDR3 amino acids: CASSSPLSTVLNYGYAF. The CDR3 bases are TGTGCCAGCAGCTCTCCTCTATCCACCGTTTTAAACTATGGCTACGCCTTC.

This clonotype was counted ten times or more. The chain carries TRBV7-6 and TRBJ1-3, with D perhaps matching TRBD1 (5 bases). Trimming pared 6 bases from V and 0 bases from J, leaving 9 bases between. CDR3 size: 14 residues. Looked up from germline, CDR1 is SGHVS and CDR2 is FNYEAQ. The CDR3 loop is CASSSTVSGNTIYF. The CDR3 nucleotides are TGTGCCAGCAGTTCGACAGTCTCTGGAAACACCATATATTTT.

This clonotype occurred a few times. CDR3 sequence (DNA): TGTGCCAGCAGCTTTCCGGGACTAGCGGGACTAGATACGCAGTATTTT. Residues: CASSFPGLAGLDTQYF. This rearrangement joins TRBV28 to TRBJ2-3; 13 bases are shared with TRBD2. Germline V CDR1 and CDR2: MDHEN, SYDVKM. The CDR3 spans 16 residues. V shed 6 bases and J 5 bases; nucleotides not matched to a gene: 8.

This clonotype has at least ten counts. The chain combines TRBV29-1 with TRBJ1-4; D possibly corresponds to TRBD1 (6 bases). Germline CDR1 SQVTM, CDR2 ANQGSEA. The CDR3 length is 13 residues. Trimming removed 7 bases from V and 8 bases from J, with 17 bases in between. The CDR3 reads CSARDNRREKLFF. The CDR3 DNA reads as TGCAGCGCTAGGGACAACCGGAGAGAAAAACTGTTTTTT.

This clonotype occurred many times. The chain joins TRBV27 to TRBJ2-7, with D perhaps TRBD1 or TRBD2 (5 bases each). Germline-derived CDR1 and CDR2 are MNHEY and SMNVEV (reference sequence). Between the trimmed V and J ends, which lost 6 bases and 2 bases, there was a span of 20 bases. The CDR3 length is 16 residues. CDR3 region: CASRITGLGRPYEQYF. The CDR3 region has the DNA TGTGCCAGCAGAATCACAGGTCTGGGGAGACCCTACGAGCAGTACTTC.

This clonotype was seen many times. The chain joins TRBV20-1 to TRBJ2-1, with 8 bases that match TRBD2. Germline CDR1 reads DFQATT; CDR2 reads SNEGSKA (reference sequence). The CDR3 has 16 amino acids. The V gene end was trimmed by 0 bases and the J gene end by 8 bases; junction bases not matched to a gene: 12. The CDR3 DNA reads TGCAGTGCTAGAGAGGGGTTTAGCGGGGAGATGCATGAGCAGTTCTTC. Amino acid sequence: CSAREGFSGEMHEQFF.

This clonotype is medium-sized. The V call is TRBV6-6, the J call TRBJ1-5; D not resolved. Germline loops: CDR1 MNHNY, CDR2 SVGAGI (reference sequence). The germline V and J ends were trimmed by 0 bases and 9 bases, with 0 bases remaining between them. The CDR3 runs 10 residues. The CDR3 loop reads CASSYSPQHF. The CDR3, as DNA: TGTGCCAGCAGTTACTCGCCCCAGCATTTT.

This chain uses TRBV3-1 with TRBJ2-7; TRBD1 is a possible D gene (5 bases). The CDR3 sequence is 16 residues long. V was clipped by 4 bases and J by 3 bases, with 19 bases between them. CDR1 is LGHDT and CDR2 is YNNKEL in the germline V gene (reference sequence). CDR3 bases: TGTGCCAGCAGCCTCAAGTTACAGGTAAAGGGCTACGAGCAGTACTTC. Translated: CASSLKLQVKGYEQYF.

A remark on this clonotype: A much more abundant neighbour one base away suggests this may be a read error. The genes are TRBV6-2 or TRBV6-3 and TRBJ2-3, with 7 positions matching TRBD1. This CDR3 is 13 amino acids long. Germline CDR1 reads MNHEY; CDR2 reads SVGEGT. The CDR3 region has the DNA TGTGTCAGCAGAACAGGGGGCACAGATACGCAGTATTTT. Translated, it gives CVSRTGGTDTQYF.

This clonotype was seen ten or more times. This chain connects TRBV20-1 to TRBJ1-5; 11 positions match TRBD1. This CDR3 has 15 residues. Germline V lookup: CDR1 DFQATT, CDR2 SNEGSKA (reference sequence). Trimming took 4 bases from V and 6 from J; bases not matched to a gene: 8. CDR3 residues: CSATTGQGAAQPQHF. The CDR3 DNA reads TGCAGTGCTACAACCGGACAGGGGGCCGCTCAGCCCCAGCATTTT.

This clonotype came up many times. The chain uses TRBV20-1 and TRBJ2-2; D may match TRBD1 or TRBD2 (5 bases each). Germline V gene sequence: CDR1 DFQATT, CDR2 SNEGSKA (reference sequence). Deletions cut 6 bases from V and 5 bases from J, with 16 bases between. This CDR3 contains 14 residues. The chain's CDR3 is CSAPQESGTGELFF. The DNA for the CDR3 is TGCAGTGCCCCACAGGAATCGGGGACCGGGGAGCTGTTTTTT.

The chain combines TRBV6-5 with TRBJ2-7, with D possibly being TRBD2 (5 bases). Looked up from germline, CDR1 is MNHEY and CDR2 is SVGAGI. The CDR3 sequence is 14 residues long. Between the trimmed V and J ends, which lost 2 bases and 5 bases, there was a span of 13 bases. CDR3 region: CASSYGGGENEQYF. The CDR3 DNA reads TGTGCCAGCAGTTACGGCGGAGGAGAAAACGAGCAGTACTTC.

This clonotype occurred many times. The rearrangement links TRBV5-1 to TRBJ2-2, with D unclear. The V gene lost 4 bases and the J gene lost 0 bases, with 13 bases spanning the gap. CDR3 length equals 16 residues. The V gene's germline CDR1 is SGHRS and CDR2 YFSETQ. This CDR3 is CASSPTDGSNTGELFF. Written as DNA, the CDR3 is TGCGCCAGCAGCCCGACGGACGGTTCGAACACCGGGGAGCTGTTTTTT. Using reference TRBV5-1 and TRBJ2-2 for the parts outside the CDR3, the full variable domain is KAGVTQTPRYLIKTRGQQVTLSCSPISGHRSVSWYQQTPGQGLQFLFEYFSETQRNKGNFPGRFSGRQFSNSRSEMNVSTLELGDSALYLCASSPTDGSNTGELFFGEGSRLTVL.

This clonotype was seen ten or more times. The chain employs TRBV5-1 and TRBJ2-3, with D maybe TRBD2 (5 bases). Trimming took 4 bases from V and 9 from J, leaving 12 bases between them. Germline V gene lookup returns CDR1 SGHRS and CDR2 YFSETQ. The CDR3 runs to 12 residues. CDR3 region: CASSAERGTQYF. The CDR3 bases are TGCGCCAGCAGCGCCGAAAGAGGGACGCAGTATTTT.

This chain connects TRBV9 to TRBJ2-1, with 9 nucleotides matching TRBD2. There are 15 residues in the CDR3. The V gene end was trimmed by 4 bases and the J gene end by 4 bases; junction bases not matched to a gene: 6. In germline, CDR1 is SGDLS, CDR2 YYNGEE. In DNA form, the CDR3 reads TGTGCCAGCAGCCCGACTAGCGGCCCTTACAATGAGCAGTTCTTC. It encodes CASSPTSGPYNEQFF.

This clonotype was counted at least ten times. This chain connects TRBV7-9 to TRBJ1-4; the D gene is possibly TRBD1 (6 bases). Germline V gene data show CDR1 as SEHNR and CDR2 as FQNEAQ (reference sequence). The CDR3 has 14 residues. V was shortened by 7 bases and J by 4 bases, with 13 bases between the two germline ends. CDR3 sequence (DNA): TGTGCCAGCAATACAGGGAACAATAATGAAAAACTGTTTTTT. It is translated as CASNTGNNNEKLFF.

The sample holds many counts of this clonotype. The rearrangement joins TRBV9 to TRBJ1-6; 11 bases are a match to TRBD1. Germline CDR1 SGDLS, CDR2 YYNGEE. V shed 4 bases and J 9 bases; nucleotides not matched to a gene: 15. CDR3 length equals 18 residues. Here the CDR3 DNA reads TGTGCCAGCAGCCCTACCTTCACCGGGACAGGGGGTATTTCACCCCTCCACTTT. Protein: CASSPTFTGTGGISPLHF.

The sample holds a few counts of this clonotype. This chain links TRBV7-9 with TRBJ1-5; 9 bases align to TRBD1. This CDR3 contains 16 residues. After removal of 0 bases from V and 9 bases from J, the junction contained 9 bases not matched to a gene. Per the germline V gene, CDR1 is SEHNR and CDR2 is FQNEAQ (reference sequence). The CDR3 nucleotides are TGTGCCAGCAGCTTAGCCTCGGGACAGGGAAGACCGCCCCAGCATTTT. This translates into CASSLASGQGRPPQHF.

This clonotype was seen a handful of times. A clone one base away is much larger, so this may be a read error. The chain uses TRBV5-6 and TRBJ2-2, with D possibly being TRBD2 (5 bases). The CDR3 extends over 13 amino acids. Germline V gene lookup returns CDR1 SGHDT and CDR2 YYEEEE. V lost 4 bases, J lost 6 bases, and 10 bases lay in between. CDR3 DNA sequence: TGTGCCAGCAGCCCCGGGGTCTCCGGGGAGCTGTTTTTT. Translation: CASSPGVSGELFF.

At least ten counts were recorded for this clonotype. The chain employs TRBV12-3 or TRBV12-4 and TRBJ1-1; a weak D match, TRBD1 (5 bases). The CDR3 contains 15 residues. The V and J ends lost 3 bases and 8 bases respectively, with 19 bases between them. In DNA, the CDR3 is TGTGCCAGCAGTTTGGGGCCTGGAGGGATAGGGGAAGCTTTCTTT. This encodes CASSLGPGGIGEAFF.

This clonotype was detected ten times or more. V gene TRBV5-8 combines with J gene TRBJ1-1, with D uncertain. The V gene's germline CDR1 is SGHTS and CDR2 YDEGEE. The CDR3 consists of 13 residues. V gave up 3 bases and J gave up 4 bases, with 10 bases separating them. The DNA for the CDR3 is TGTGCCAGCAGCTCGGTTGAAGGCACTGAAGCTTTCTTT. Translating gives CASSSVEGTEAFF.

This clonotype was found many times. This chain joins TRBV5-1 and TRBJ2-7, with 11 bases matching TRBD1. The CDR3 runs 15 residues. With V trimmed by 3 bases and J by 2 bases, 4 bases remained unmatched. Germline V gene data show CDR1 as SGHRS and CDR2 as YFSETQ. The CDR3 protein is CASSSGTGGPYEQYF. CDR3 coding DNA: TGCGCCAGCAGCTCCGGGACAGGGGGACCCTACGAGCAGTACTTC.

Points on this clonotype: A much larger clone sits a single nucleotide away, making a read error possible. The chain carries TRBV29-1 and TRBJ1-5; D is unclear. The germline V gene has CDR1 SQVTM and CDR2 ANQGSEA. The CDR3 length is 12 residues. V lost 4 bases to trimming and J lost 4 bases, with 8 bases between them. This chain's CDR3 is CSVAVGNQPQHF. CDR3 nucleotides: TGCAGCGTTGCTGTGGGAAATCAGCCCCAGCATTTT.

This clonotype came up many times. V gene TRBV6-2 or TRBV6-3 combines with J gene TRBJ2-3; 7 nucleotides agree with TRBD1. The ends lost 5 bases at V and 2 bases at J; junction bases unmatched: 7. There are 15 residues in the CDR3. Germline V gene sequence: CDR1 MNHEY, CDR2 SVGEGT. The CDR3 reads CASSQRGQSTDTQYF. The CDR3, as DNA: TGTGCCAGCAGTCAGAGGGGGCAGTCCACAGATACGCAGTATTTT.

Ten or more counts support this clonotype. The rearrangement links TRBV5-1 to TRBJ2-1, with D unresolved. From germline, CDR1 is SGHRS and CDR2 YFSETQ. V lost 3 bases to trimming and J lost 0 bases, with 13 bases between them. The CDR3 has 16 residues. CDR3 sequence (DNA): TGCGCCAGCAGCTCGATTAGCTGGAGCTCCTACAATGAGCAGTTCTTC. Translating gives CASSSISWSSYNEQFF.